This T cell receptor (beta chain) comes out of a study of T cell changes during pregnancy in multiple sclerosis. Generated by immunoSEQ multiplex PCR, the TCRdb table keeps only in-frame clones and is missing some. The sample yields some 95,000 clones, about 92% seen once. Trimming removed 5 bases from V and 6 bases from J, with 11 bases in between. Germline CDR1 MDHEN, CDR2 SYDVKM. This CDR3 is built from 13 residues. The clonotype comes from a female donor with multiple sclerosis, enrolled in a pregnancy study. The chain couples TRBV28 to TRBJ2-1; no definite D call. Source: peripheral blood, taken in the first trimester of pregnancy. CDR3 in amino acids: CASSATRSNEQFF. The DNA for the CDR3 is TGTGCCAGCAGTGCGACACGATCCAATGAGCAGTTCTTC.